The 17 T cell receptor beta chains listed next were all sequenced from one sample in a study of shared clonotypes between healthy human individuals. Sequencing used immunoSEQ multiplex PCR; TCRdb keeps in-frame clones, though not all of them. Among about 2 million clones listed, approximately 95% were seen once. Cells designated naive CD8 were CD45RO-negative and were positively selected for CCR7, with terminally differentiated effector memory CD45RA+ cells excluded. Sequencing was done on a sample of naive CD8+ T cells sorted from blood. The receptors stem from a young man in good health.

The chain employs TRBV9 and TRBJ2-1, with D unclear. The CDR3 extends over 14 amino acids. Trimming left V 4 bases short and J 8 bases short, with 16 bases between. CDR1 and CDR2 (germline): SGDLS, YYNGEE. CDR3 residues: CASSLVGGQDEQFF. CDR3 bases: TGTGCCAGCAGCTTAGTGGGTGGTCAGGATGAGCAGTTCTTC.

V and J are TRBV7-9 and TRBJ1-2; possibly TRBD1 for D (5 bases). Germline V gene sequence: CDR1 SEHNR, CDR2 FQNEAQ (reference sequence). This CDR3 spans 14 amino acids. V gave up 5 bases and J gave up 6 bases, with 16 bases separating them. The CDR3: CASSPPGDADGYTF. CDR3 DNA: TGTGCCAGCAGCCCCCCGGGGGATGCGGATGGCTACACCTTC.

The CDR3: CASSQETSGGYSYNEQFF. CDR3 in DNA: TGCGCCAGCAGCCAAGAAACTAGCGGGGGTTACTCCTACAATGAGCAGTTCTTC. This chain uses TRBV4-1 with TRBJ2-1, with TRBD2 identical over 11 bases. J was trimmed by 0 bases and V by 0 bases; bases with no gene match: 4. This CDR3 is built from 18 residues. The germline CDR1 and CDR2 sequences are MGHRA and YSYEKL.

This chain connects TRBV28 to TRBJ2-5; TRBD1 aligns across 8 bases. CDR1 and CDR2 (germline): MDHEN, SYDVKM. V was pared by 5 bases and J by 2 bases, with 4 bases of the junction left unmatched. CDR3 length: 14 residues. Here the CDR3 DNA reads TGTGCCAGCAGTCCAGACAGGGGACAAGAGACCCAGTACTTC. Amino acids: CASSPDRGQETQYF.

This chain connects TRBV2 to TRBJ2-5; the D is unclear. The tail of the sequence fits TRBJ2-7 better, so the J call may be wrong. This CDR3 is 12 amino acids long. In germline, CDR1 is SNHLY, CDR2 FYNNEI. CDR3 residues: CASSDRPYEQYF. The CDR3 region has the DNA TGTGCCAGCAGTGATCGACCCTACGAGCAGTACTTC.

The chain carries TRBV11-2 and TRBJ1-1; D possibly corresponds to TRBD1 (5 bases). The CDR3 spans 18 residues. Germline values: CDR1 SGHAT, CDR2 FQNNGV. The V end lost 3 bases, the J end lost 3 bases, and 23 bases lay between the germline ends. In nucleotides, the CDR3 is TGTGCCAGCAGCTTTGGACAAAAGGGGTGGGAGCGGCACACTGAAGCTTTCTTT. Translating gives CASSFGQKGWERHTEAFF.

Regarding this clone: The same CDR3 is also encoded by other DNA sequences in this sample. The chain has TRBV6-1 and TRBJ2-7; possible D gene TRBD1, 6 bases. The CDR3 length is 14 residues. With 0 bases removed from V and 3 bases from J, the gap between germline ends came to 9 bases. Germline CDR1 MNHNS, CDR2 SASEGT. DNA for the CDR3: TGTGCCAGCAGTGAAGCGCCACAGGGCTACGAGCAGTACTTC. This sequence encodes CASSEAPQGYEQYF.

This chain joins TRBV9 and TRBJ1-2; 7 bases are shared with TRBD1. Germline V gene data show CDR1 as SGDLS and CDR2 as YYNGEE. The CDR3 is made up of 17 amino acids. With V trimmed by 2 bases and J by 6 bases, 16 bases remained unmatched. CDR3 residues: CASSVGGQASRSNGYTF. Here the CDR3 DNA reads TGTGCCAGCAGCGTCGGCGGACAGGCCTCCAGGTCCAATGGCTACACCTTC.

The gene calls are TRBV30 and TRBJ2-5, with D unresolved. The V gene lost 2 bases and the J gene lost 2 bases, with 6 bases spanning the gap. Per the germline V gene, CDR1 is GTSNPN and CDR2 is SVGIG (reference sequence). CDR3 length: 12 amino acids. Written as DNA, the CDR3 is TGTGCCTGGAGTCCTCAGCAAGAGACCCAGTACTTC. It yields the protein CAWSPQQETQYF.

The V and J genes are TRBV9 and TRBJ2-7; 9 bases line up with TRBD2. Germline V gene sequence: CDR1 SGDLS, CDR2 YYNGEE. With 3 bases clipped from V and 5 bases from J, the junction kept 9 bases outside the gene matches. This CDR3 has 15 residues. CDR3 in DNA: TGTGCCAGCAGCGCTTATAGCGGGAGAACCGACGAGCAGTACTTC. This encodes CASSAYSGRTDEQYF.

Concerning this clone: Other DNA sequences from this sample encode an identical CDR3 as well. V and J are TRBV9 and TRBJ1-1; D remains unclear. Germline lookup yields CDR1 SGDLS and CDR2 YYNGEE. Deletions cut 2 bases from V and 5 bases from J, with 10 bases between. The CDR3 loop spans 13 amino acids. CDR3 nucleotide sequence: TGTGCCAGCAGCGTCGGAGGGAGGACTGAAGCTTTCTTT. This translates into CASSVGGRTEAFF.

Points on this clone: The sample holds other DNA sequences that translate to the same CDR3. The rearrangement uses TRBV10-3 and TRBJ1-1, with D unresolved. This CDR3 contains 14 residues. The V gene's germline CDR1 is ENHRY and CDR2 SYGVKD. The V gene lost 0 bases and the J gene lost 0 bases, with 5 bases spanning the gap. The CDR3 spells CAISESGLNTEAFF. DNA for the CDR3: TGTGCCATCAGTGAGTCGGGGTTGAACACTGAAGCTTTCTTT.

This chain connects TRBV6-5 to TRBJ2-2; TRBD1 matches 9 bases. CDR3 length: 16 amino acids. Trimming at V came to 0 bases and at J to 7 bases, leaving 6 bases not matched to a gene. Germline V gene data show CDR1 as MNHEY and CDR2 as SVGAGI. CDR3 coding DNA: TGTGCCAGCAGTTACTCACCCACAGGGGGCGGCGGGGAGCTGTTTTTT. It specifies CASSYSPTGGGGELFF.

Concerning this clone: The same CDR3 is also encoded by other DNA sequences in this sample. The chain links TRBV7-3 to TRBJ2-3; TRBD1 aligns across 9 bases. The V segment lost 5 bases and the J segment 3 bases; nucleotides outside the gene matches: 3. Germline V gives CDR1 SGHTA, CDR2 FQGTGA. CDR3 length equals 14 residues. The DNA of the CDR3 is TGTGCCAGCAGCCCGACAGGGGGGACAGATACGCAGTATTTT. Encoded protein: CASSPTGGTDTQYF.

V gene TRBV4-1 combines with J gene TRBJ2-2; D is undetermined. Trimming took off 2 bases at V and 0 bases at J, with 10 bases between the two ends. The CDR3 runs to 16 residues. Per germline, CDR1 MGHRA and CDR2 YSYEKL. The CDR3 loop is CASSQWLLSNTGELFF. The CDR3 DNA reads TGCGCCAGCAGCCAATGGCTATTGTCGAACACCGGGGAGCTGTTTTTT.

J is TRBJ2-1 and V is TRBV11-1, with 10 positions matching TRBD2. The CDR3 spans 14 residues. The germline CDR1 and CDR2 sequences are SGHAT and FQDESV (reference sequence). The V gene end was trimmed by 5 bases and the J gene end by 7 bases; junction bases not matched to a gene: 5. DNA for the CDR3: TGTGCCAGCAGCCTCCTAGCGGGGGCTAATGAGCAGTTCTTC. Its translation is CASSLLAGANEQFF.

This clone was counted a single time. The chain has TRBV13 and TRBJ1-4; 8 positions match TRBD1. The CDR3 covers 12 residues. Germline V gene lookup returns CDR1 PRHDT and CDR2 FYEKMQ (reference sequence). The junction had 4 bases not matched to a gene; V was cut back by 5 bases and J by 11 bases. The CDR3 region has the DNA TGTGCCAGCAGCGCGGGACAGGATAAACTGTTTTTT. Its translation: CASSAGQDKLFF.